This TCR beta chain emerged from a study of blood T cell repertoires in COVID-19. Unmatched junction bases numbered 2, after V lost 0 bases and J lost 2 bases. CDR1 is MNHEY and CDR2 is SVGEGT in the germline V gene. This CDR3 region has 15 residues. The table lists this clone with a count of one. Sequencing was performed with immunoSEQ multiplex PCR; in TCRdb, only in-frame clones are kept and a portion is missing. The data contain 250,000 or so clones, around four fifths of them singletons. The sample was PBMCs or T cells enriched from blood (not recorded which). V and J are TRBV6-2 or TRBV6-3 and TRBJ2-5; TRBD2 agrees at 8 bases. The receptor was isolated from a woman aged 40 to 50 who had been exposed to COVID-19. The CDR3 sequence is CASSYSTSAQETQYF. CDR3 nucleotide sequence: TGTGCCAGCAGTTACTCGACTAGCGCACAAGAGACCCAGTACTTC.